These 14 T cell receptor beta chains share one sample of origin, sequenced in a study of cytomegalovirus exposure and HLA in healthy donors. The PCR was carried out with 60 Vbeta primers and 13 Jbeta primers. The method was immunoSEQ multiplex PCR; TCRdb's version includes in-frame clones alone and lacks a portion of them. The repertoire holds some 170,000 clones, with 71% as singletons. The sequencing input was PBMCs. These TCRs come from a woman aged 25-40 years in good health and CMV-seronegative.

This clone has just one count. The chain couples TRBV5-1 to TRBJ2-3; TRBD1 matches at 9 bases. Trimming took 4 bases from V and 2 from J; bases not matched to a gene: 5. Germline values: CDR1 SGHRS, CDR2 YFSETQ. CDR3 length: 15 residues. Here the CDR3 DNA reads TGCGCCAGCAGCCGTGGGGACAGGGTCACAGATACGCAGTATTTT. It is translated as CASSRGDRVTDTQYF. The entire variable domain, with the rest obtained from reference TRBV5-1 and TRBJ2-3, is as follows: KAGVTQTPRYLIKTRGQQVTLSCSPISGHRSVSWYQQTPGQGLQFLFEYFSETQRNKGNFPGRFSGRQFSNSRSEMNVSTLELGDSALYLCASSRGDRVTDTQYFGPGTRLTVL.

The V gene is TRBV18, the J gene TRBJ1-5; D may be TRBD1 (6 bases). This CDR3 has 16 residues. V lost 6 bases, J lost 4 bases, and 19 bases lay in between. Germline V CDR1 and CDR2: KGHSH, LQKENI. The CDR3 reads CASSAAVAGANQPQHF. CDR3 bases: TGTGCCAGCTCCGCTGCCGTGGCAGGGGCTAATCAGCCCCAGCATTTT.

V usage is TRBV18 and J usage is TRBJ1-5, with 10 bases that match TRBD1. Germline V gives CDR1 KGHSH, CDR2 LQKENI. The junction had 10 bases not matched to a gene; V was cut back by 2 bases and J by 3 bases. CDR3 length: 18 residues. This chain's CDR3 is CASSPSPPGQGLNQPQHF. DNA of the CDR3: TGTGCCAGCTCACCATCCCCACCGGGACAGGGGCTCAATCAGCCCCAGCATTTT.

This clone appeared once. The CDR3 region is CASSQGDSGSLNEQFF. In nucleotides, the CDR3 is TGTGCCAGCAGCCAAGGGGATAGCGGGAGTCTGAATGAGCAGTTCTTC. The chain links TRBV4-2 to TRBJ2-1; 9 nucleotides match TRBD2. Per germline, CDR1 LGHNA and CDR2 YNFKEQ. After removal of 1 base from V and 7 bases from J, the junction contained 8 bases not matched to a gene. This CDR3 contains 16 residues.

This clone was seen a handful of times. The chain uses TRBV9 and TRBJ2-7; 8 bases align to TRBD2. This CDR3 has 15 residues. From germline, CDR1 is SGDLS and CDR2 YYNGEE. Trimming cost V 0 bases and J 4 bases; bases outside gene matches: 6. CDR3 DNA: TGTGCCAGCAGCGTAGGGGCCGGGAGGGGATACGAGCAGTACTTC. Protein product: CASSVGAGRGYEQYF.

The rearrangement joins TRBV18 to TRBJ2-2; 12 bases agree with TRBD2. Germline CDR1 and CDR2: KGHSH and LQKENI. CDR3 size: 19 residues. Losses at the gene ends were 5 bases for V and 3 bases for J; bases not matched to a gene: 13. The CDR3 DNA sequence: TGTGCCAGCTCAAATCCCAAGACTAGCGGGAGAGCGTACACCGGGGAGCTGTTTTTT. Amino acids: CASSNPKTSGRAYTGELFF.

This chain connects TRBV18 to TRBJ2-7; 11 bases are shared with TRBD1. The CDR3 loop spans 16 amino acids. V gave up 3 bases and J gave up 5 bases; unmatched junction bases: 9. Germline V CDR1 and CDR2: KGHSH, LQKENI. The CDR3 DNA follows: TGTGCCAGCTCACCGGCATACGGGACAGGGGGACACGAGCAGTACTTC. Translating gives CASSPAYGTGGHEQYF.

The J gene is TRBJ2-1, the V gene TRBV28, with D hard to call. Germline assignment: CDR1 MDHEN and CDR2 SYDVKM. Trimming cost V 7 bases and J 0 bases, with 16 bases left between them. The CDR3 is 16 amino acids. The CDR3 is CASTSSRVSSYNEQFF. CDR3 nucleotide sequence: TGTGCCAGCACCTCTTCACGGGTGAGCTCCTACAATGAGCAGTTCTTC.

The CDR3 region has the DNA TGTGCCAGCAGTGAATGGGGACAGAACTATGGCTACACCTTC. Its protein product is CASSEWGQNYGYTF. This chain joins TRBV6-1 and TRBJ1-2, with TRBD1 matching over 7 bases. Germline CDR1 and CDR2: MNHNS and SASEGT. J was trimmed by 2 bases and V by 2 bases; bases with no gene match: 2. The CDR3 is 14 amino acids.

The V gene is TRBV9, the J gene TRBJ2-5; TRBD2 agrees at 11 bases. The CDR3 runs to 15 residues. Germline V lookup: CDR1 SGDLS, CDR2 YYNGEE. The V and J ends lost 4 bases and 1 base, in that order; junction bases with no gene match: 3. The CDR3 sequence is CASSLSGRAQETQYF. CDR3 nucleotide sequence: TGTGCCAGCAGCCTTAGCGGGAGGGCCCAAGAGACCCAGTACTTC.

This clone has just a few counts. The chain links TRBV15 to TRBJ1-1; D is ambiguous. The CDR3 covers 14 residues. V lost 0 bases, J lost 3 bases, and 8 bases lay in between. CDR1 LNHNV and CDR2 YYDKDF come from the germline V gene (reference sequence). The CDR3 is CATSRDLTDTEAFF. CDR3 coding DNA: TGTGCCACCAGCAGAGATTTAACAGACACTGAAGCTTTCTTT.

The V and J genes are TRBV6-1 and TRBJ2-5, with TRBD1 as a possible D gene (6 bases). The J call may be incorrect, as the DNA end agrees better with TRBJ2-7. Germline V gives CDR1 MNHNS, CDR2 SASEGT. The CDR3 is made up of 13 amino acids. CDR3 region: CASRQGPSYEQYF. CDR3 bases: TGTGCCAGCAGGCAGGGGCCTTCCTACGAGCAGTACTTC.

The chain employs TRBV5-1 and TRBJ1-1, with a possible D match to TRBD1 (6 bases). The CDR3 loop spans 12 amino acids. V was cut by 3 bases and J by 7 bases, with 10 bases left in between. Germline CDR1 and CDR2: SGHRS and YFSETQ. In DNA, the CDR3 is TGCGCCAGCAGCTACGGACAGAGTGAAGCTTTCTTT. As protein: CASSYGQSEAFF. Full variable domain (rest looked up from reference TRBV5-1 and TRBJ1-1): KAGVTQTPRYLIKTRGQQVTLSCSPISGHRSVSWYQQTPGQGLQFLFEYFSETQRNKGNFPGRFSGRQFSNSRSEMNVSTLELGDSALYLCASSYGQSEAFFGQGTRLTVV.

This clone has only a few counts. The chain links TRBV6-4 to TRBJ2-7; unclear D gene. V lost 2 bases to trimming and J lost 3 bases, with 5 bases between them. The CDR3 length is 12 residues. CDR1 and CDR2 from the germline V gene are MRHNA and SNTAGT. Written as DNA, the CDR3 is TGTGCCAGCAGTGACCCTTTCTACGAGCAGTACTTC. It yields the protein CASSDPFYEQYF.